This T cell receptor beta chain was sequenced for a study of fetal regulatory T cell absence and autoimmunity. Study overall: The IPEX patients lacked clinical diabetes but had exocrine pancreas autoimmunity. Overall study results and limits: Broadly similar TRB gene family usage was seen in pancreas and cord blood. Compared with cord blood, pancreas showed oligoclonal TCR enrichment, some clones over 90-fold.

Assay: immunoSEQ multiplex PCR; the TCRdb copy retains only in-frame clones and omits some. The sample yields 95,000 to 100,000 clones, roughly 70% seen once. The CDR3 totals 15 residues. CDR1 is SGHRS and CDR2 is YFSETQ in the germline V gene. V was clipped by 3 bases and J by 0 bases, with 11 bases between them. As for this clone: What it recognizes is unknown.

The chain couples TRBV5-1 to TRBJ2-3; tentatively, D is TRBD2 (5 bases). What was sequenced was pancreas tissue. This TCR was sampled from a male donor with IPEX syndrome. The CDR3 coding sequence is TGCGCCAGCAGCTCGGACTCCTATAGCACAGATACGCAGTATTTT. It encodes CASSSDSYSTDTQYF. Variable domain in full (rest from reference TRBV5-1 and TRBJ2-3): KAGVTQTPRYLIKTRGQQVTLSCSPISGHRSVSWYQQTPGQGLQFLFEYFSETQRNKGNFPGRFSGRQFSNSRSEMNVSTLELGDSALYLCASSSDSYSTDTQYFGPGTRLTVL.